The clone carrying this T cell receptor (beta chain) was recorded a few times. The data stem from a study of shared T cell receptors in the human thymus. Sequenced by immunoSEQ multiplex PCR; TCRdb stores in-frame clones only, minus some. This table has approximately 400,000 clones, 85% to 95% appearing once. The sequenced sample consisted of thymocytes. This receptor was identified in a human donor.

CDR3 region: CASSYTGEDTEAFF. The CDR3 DNA sequence: TGTGCCAGCAGCTACACAGGGGAAGACACTGAAGCTTTCTTT. The chain uses TRBV11-2 and TRBJ1-1; TRBD1 agrees at 7 bases. The CDR3 extends over 14 amino acids. J lost 3 bases, V lost 4 bases, and 5 bases had no gene match. Germline CDR1 and CDR2: SGHAT and FQNNGV.